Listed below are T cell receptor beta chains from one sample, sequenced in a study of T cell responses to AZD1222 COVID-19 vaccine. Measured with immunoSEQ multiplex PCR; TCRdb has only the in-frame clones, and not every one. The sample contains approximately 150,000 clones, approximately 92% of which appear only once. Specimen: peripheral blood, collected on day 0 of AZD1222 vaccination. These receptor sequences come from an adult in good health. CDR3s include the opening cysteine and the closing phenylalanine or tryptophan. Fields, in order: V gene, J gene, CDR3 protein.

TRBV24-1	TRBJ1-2	CATSDRDQNYGYTF
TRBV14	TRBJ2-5	CASSQGLAVKYF
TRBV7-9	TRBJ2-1	CASSPGGTYNEQFF
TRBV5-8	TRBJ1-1	CASSPDRGLNTEAFF
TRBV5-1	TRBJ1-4	CASSKGVTDGEKLFF
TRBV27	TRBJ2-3	CASSLSGLTDTQYF
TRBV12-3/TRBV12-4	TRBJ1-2	CASSLGESYTF
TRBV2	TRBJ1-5	CASRLGQGETQPQHF
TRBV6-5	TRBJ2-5	CASSMGEGPWETQYF
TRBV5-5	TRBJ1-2	CASSLGLWGPVGYTF
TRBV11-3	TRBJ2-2	CASSFGTGNTGELFF
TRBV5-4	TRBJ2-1	CASSARGTSGRNEQFF
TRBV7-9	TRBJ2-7	CASSLSGDEQYF
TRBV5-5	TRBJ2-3	CASSLGQGADTQYF
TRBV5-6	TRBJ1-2	CASSRVGANYGYTF
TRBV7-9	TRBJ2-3	CASSFYTDTQYF
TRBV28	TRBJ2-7	CASSLLGGEIPSSYEQYF
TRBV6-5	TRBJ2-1	CASSPTLTLYNEQFF
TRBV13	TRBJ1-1	CASSRDRGQVTEAFF
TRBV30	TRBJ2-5	CAWRGYRGANRETQYF
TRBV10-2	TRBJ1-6	CASSAPGRNSPLHF
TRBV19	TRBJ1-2	CASSISQESYGYTF
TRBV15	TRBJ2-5	CATSSLGLAGTRVGETQYF
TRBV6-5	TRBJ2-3	CASRVLPRSTDTQYF
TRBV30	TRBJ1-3	CAWSTGHSGNTIYF
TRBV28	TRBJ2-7	CASSGTSVSYEQYF
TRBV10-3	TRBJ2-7	CAISVGTEQYF
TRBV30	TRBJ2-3	CAWSGQGTDTQYF
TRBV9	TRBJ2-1	CASSVDGALLSSYNEQFF
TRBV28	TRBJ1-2	CASSLVDRVTGYTF
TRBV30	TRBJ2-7	CACRLAGEQYF
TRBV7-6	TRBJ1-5	CASSLGDSQPQHF
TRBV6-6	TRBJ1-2	CASSAGTLYGYTF
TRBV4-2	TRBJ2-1	CASSQDLYEQFF
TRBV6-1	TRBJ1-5	CASSEAAGRMAQHF
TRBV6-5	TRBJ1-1	CASSYWGQDTEAFF
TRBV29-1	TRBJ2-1	CSVEGGRGEQFF
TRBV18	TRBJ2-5	CASSPIMTGQETQYF
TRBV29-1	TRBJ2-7	CSVGVRTSGRVPYEQYF
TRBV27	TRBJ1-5	CASSKASNQPQHF
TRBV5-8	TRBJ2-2	CASSLSQVTNTGELFF
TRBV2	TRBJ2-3	CASRLQDTQYF
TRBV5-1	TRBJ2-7	CASSPAARIYEQYF
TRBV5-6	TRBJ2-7	CASTAQGASYEQYF
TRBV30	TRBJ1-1	CAWSDRDRAFF
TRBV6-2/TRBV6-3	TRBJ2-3	CASSYSEVAGGSGTDTQYF
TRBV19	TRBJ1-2	CASSMGYGYTF
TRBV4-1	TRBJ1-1	CASSRTAAGLDTEAFF
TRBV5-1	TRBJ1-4	CASSLNAQGTNEKLFF
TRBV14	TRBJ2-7	CASSRRQGAYEQYF
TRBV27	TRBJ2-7	CASSYLRAGGRYEQYF